This T cell receptor (beta chain) was identified during a study of regulatory T cells in long-lasting Graves disease. Broader study findings: Persistent patients shared more public clonotypes (2,741) than newly diagnosed patients (roughly 960).

This clonotype was recorded a few times. The antigen is undetermined. To make TCR beta libraries, researchers used iRepertoire HTBI primers and Arm-PCR of CDR3 regions. TCRdb reprocessed the multiplex PCR reads with MiXCR, giving one entry per CDR3 protein. The sample includes 410,000 or so distinct CDR3 sequences, under 15% of them seen just once. The time point was: newly diagnosed GD, antithyroid drugs for less than 3 months. The authors made the TCR library using RNA they extracted from PBMCs. EDTA tubes held roughly 10 milliliters of peripheral blood from each patient. The CDR3 length is 15 residues. The J segment lost 2 bases and the V segment lost 8 bases, leaving 8 bases of the junction unmatched. CDR1 is SQVTM and CDR2 is ANQGSEA in the germline V gene. The sample was also linked to a second study, of T cells in Graves' hyperthyroidism and ophthalmopathy. That investigation notes: Patients with uncontrolled infections, other autoimmune diseases, pregnancy or lactation were excluded.

The chain couples TRBV29-1 to TRBJ2-7; TRBD2 agrees at 14 bases. This material consisted of peripheral blood mononuclear cells (PBMCs), taken at new diagnosis, from a patient treated with antithyroid drugs. The TCR was taken from a young woman with Graves disease. The CDR3 DNA is TGCAGCTCACGGGGACTAGCGGGAGACCCCTACGAGCAGTACTTC. It yields the protein CSSRGLAGDPYEQYF.